This TCR beta chain was documented in a study of OX40 agonist ivuxolimab in advanced cancers. Study background: Partial responses were achieved by three patients, of whom one had hepatocellular carcinoma and two had cutaneous melanoma.

Study findings and constraints: The study found that CD8+ T cells averaged more expanded clones than CD4+. Near-lowest levels of clonal expansion characterized partial responders at 0.1-3.0 mg/kg.

Trimming pared 0 bases from V and 12 bases from J, leaving 19 bases between. The CDR3 contains 15 residues. The germline CDR1 and CDR2 sequences are MNHEY and SVGAGI. Some clones are missing from TCRdb's copy, which holds only in-frame ones; the method was immunoSEQ multiplex PCR. Altogether fewer than 100,000 clones are present, about 84% being singletons, with the ten largest covering about 0.4%. In regard to this clone: The antigen is undetermined.

The input for sequencing was CD4+ or CD8+ T cells sorted from blood, taken in a trial of the OX40 agonist ivuxolimab. This chain links TRBV6-5 with TRBJ2-3, with unresolved D. The sequence came from an adult with an advanced solid tumor such as melanoma, head and neck, liver or kidney cancer. The chain's CDR3 is CASSYSISTNPAQYF. CDR3 sequence (DNA): TGTGCCAGCAGTTACTCGATATCCACCAACCCGGCCCAGTATTTT.